The clone carrying this TCR beta chain was seen at least ten times. Its antigen remains unknown. Overall study results and limits: Greatest tumor Treg TCR overlap was with tumor naive CD4+ cells.

V was clipped by 6 bases and J by 4 bases, with 15 bases between them. The germline CDR1 and CDR2 sequences are DFQATT and SNEGSKA (reference sequence). This CDR3 is 14 amino acids long. CD25-based Treg depletion was applied to purified naive CD4+ T cells. Constant-region reverse primers amplified full-length variable regions, followed by semi-nested Nested Universal Primer A PCR. TCRdb independently ran MiXCR on the 5' RACE reads; one entry per CDR3 protein. The sample lists about 46,000 distinct CDR3 sequences, roughly 28% occurring once. What was sequenced was naive CD4+ T cells sorted from blood. The sample's subset: naive CD4+ T cells, CD4+CD45RA+CD25-. The TCR was taken from a female donor with breast cancer. The chain recombines TRBV20-1 with TRBJ2-2; TRBD2 is a possible D gene (5 bases). The DNA of the CDR3 is TGCAGTGCACCGGACGGGGTTCGCACCGGGGAGCTGTTTTTT. Its protein is CSAPDGVRTGELFF.